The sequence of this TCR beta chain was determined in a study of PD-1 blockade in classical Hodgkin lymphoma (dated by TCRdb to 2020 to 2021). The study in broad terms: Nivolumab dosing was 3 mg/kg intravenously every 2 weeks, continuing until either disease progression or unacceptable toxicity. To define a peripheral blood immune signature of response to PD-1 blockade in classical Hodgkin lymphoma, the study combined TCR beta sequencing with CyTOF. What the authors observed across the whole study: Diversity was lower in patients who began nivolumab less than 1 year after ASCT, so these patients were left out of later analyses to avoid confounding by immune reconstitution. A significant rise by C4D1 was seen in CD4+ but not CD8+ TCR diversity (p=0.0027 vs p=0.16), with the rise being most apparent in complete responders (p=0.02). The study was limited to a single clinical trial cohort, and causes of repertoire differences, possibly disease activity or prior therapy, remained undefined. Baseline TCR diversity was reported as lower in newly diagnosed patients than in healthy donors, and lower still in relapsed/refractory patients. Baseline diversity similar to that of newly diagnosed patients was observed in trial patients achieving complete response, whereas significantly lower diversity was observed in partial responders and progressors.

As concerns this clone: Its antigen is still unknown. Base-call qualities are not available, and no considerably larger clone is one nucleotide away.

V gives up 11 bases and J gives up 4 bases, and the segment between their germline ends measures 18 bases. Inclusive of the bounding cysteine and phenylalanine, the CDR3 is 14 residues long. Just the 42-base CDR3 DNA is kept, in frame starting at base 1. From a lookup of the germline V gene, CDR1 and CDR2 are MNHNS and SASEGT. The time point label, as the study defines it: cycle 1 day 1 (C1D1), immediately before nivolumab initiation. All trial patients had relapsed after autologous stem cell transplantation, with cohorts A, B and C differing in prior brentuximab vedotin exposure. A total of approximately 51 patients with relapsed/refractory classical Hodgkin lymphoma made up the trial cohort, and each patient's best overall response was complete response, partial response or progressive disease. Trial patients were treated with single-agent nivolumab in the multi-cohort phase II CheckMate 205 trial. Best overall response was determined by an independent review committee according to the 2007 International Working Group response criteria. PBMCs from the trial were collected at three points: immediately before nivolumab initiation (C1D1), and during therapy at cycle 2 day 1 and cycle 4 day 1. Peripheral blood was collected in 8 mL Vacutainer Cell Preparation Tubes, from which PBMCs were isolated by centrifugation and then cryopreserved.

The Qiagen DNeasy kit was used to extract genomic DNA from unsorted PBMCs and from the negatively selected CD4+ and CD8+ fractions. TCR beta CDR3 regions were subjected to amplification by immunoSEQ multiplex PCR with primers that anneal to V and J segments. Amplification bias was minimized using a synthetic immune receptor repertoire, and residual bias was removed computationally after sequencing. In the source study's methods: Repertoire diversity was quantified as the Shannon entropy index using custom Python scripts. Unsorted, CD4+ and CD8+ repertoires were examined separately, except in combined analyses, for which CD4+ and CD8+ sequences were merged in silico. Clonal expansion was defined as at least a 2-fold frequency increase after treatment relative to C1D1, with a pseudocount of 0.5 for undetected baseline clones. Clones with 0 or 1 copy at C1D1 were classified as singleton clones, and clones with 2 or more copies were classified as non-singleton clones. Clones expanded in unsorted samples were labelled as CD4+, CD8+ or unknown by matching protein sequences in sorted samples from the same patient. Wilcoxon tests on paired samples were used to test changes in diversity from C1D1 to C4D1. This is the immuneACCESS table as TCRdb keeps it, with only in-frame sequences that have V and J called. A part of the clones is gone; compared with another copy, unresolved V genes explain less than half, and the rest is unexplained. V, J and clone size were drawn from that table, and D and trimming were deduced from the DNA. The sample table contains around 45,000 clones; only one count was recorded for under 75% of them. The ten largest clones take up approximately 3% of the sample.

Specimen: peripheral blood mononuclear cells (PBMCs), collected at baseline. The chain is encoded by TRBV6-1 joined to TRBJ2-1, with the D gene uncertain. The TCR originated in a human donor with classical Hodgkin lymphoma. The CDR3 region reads CAYRPNRKYNEQFF. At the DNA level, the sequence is TGTGCCTACCGTCCGAATCGGAAGTACAATGAGCAGTTCTTC.